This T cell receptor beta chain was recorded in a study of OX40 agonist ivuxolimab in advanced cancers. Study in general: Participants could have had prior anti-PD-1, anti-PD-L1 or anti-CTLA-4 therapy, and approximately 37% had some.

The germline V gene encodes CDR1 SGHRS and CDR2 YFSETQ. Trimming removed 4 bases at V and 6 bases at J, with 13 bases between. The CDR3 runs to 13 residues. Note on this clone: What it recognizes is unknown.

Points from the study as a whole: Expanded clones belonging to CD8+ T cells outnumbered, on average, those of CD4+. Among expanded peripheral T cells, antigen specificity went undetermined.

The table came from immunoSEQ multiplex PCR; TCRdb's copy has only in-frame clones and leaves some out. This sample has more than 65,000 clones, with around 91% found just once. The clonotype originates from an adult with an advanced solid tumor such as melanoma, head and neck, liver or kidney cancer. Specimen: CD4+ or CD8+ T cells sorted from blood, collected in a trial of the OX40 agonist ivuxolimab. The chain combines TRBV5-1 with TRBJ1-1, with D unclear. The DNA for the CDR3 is TGCGCCAGCAGCAAAGACTCGGAGGCTGAAGCTTTCTTT. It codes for CASSKDSEAEAFF. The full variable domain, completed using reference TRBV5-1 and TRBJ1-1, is KAGVTQTPRYLIKTRGQQVTLSCSPISGHRSVSWYQQTPGQGLQFLFEYFSETQRNKGNFPGRFSGRQFSNSRSEMNVSTLELGDSALYLCASSKDSEAEAFFGQGTRLTVV.